This entry lists 25 T cell receptor beta chains sequenced from one sample in a study of T cells after yellow fever vaccination (dated by TCRdb to the late 2010s). In light of the paper, this sample's treatment or condition label describes: live attenuated yellow fever vaccine strain. Library method: 5' RACE. The data were produced on an Illumina NovaSeq 6000. The public reads were reprocessed in TCRdb via fastp at Q25 and MiXCR, keeping in-frame beta chains. Each entry is one CDR3 protein sequence, shown with its most common DNA and genes. The sample data list 45,000 to 60,000 distinct CDR3 sequences, and approximately 6% of these were observed just once. The leading ten clones occupy 25% to 40% of the sample. Source: PBMCs, either bulk or a sorted T-cell subset (CD4+, CD8+, memory, or dextramer-sorted; not recorded which), taken on the day of the yellow fever booster vaccination. The receptors stem from a young man who received the YFV17D yellow fever vaccine.

This clonotype was seen repeatedly, ten times or more. The chain links TRBV7-9 to TRBJ2-1, with 13 bases fitting TRBD2. Germline V gives CDR1 SEHNR, CDR2 FQNEAQ (reference sequence). The CDR3 sequence is 16 residues long. After removal of 5 bases from V and 7 bases from J, the junction contained 8 bases not matched to a gene. In DNA form, the CDR3 reads TGTGCCAGCAGCCCAGCCACTAGCGGGGGGGCGAATGAGCAGTTCTTC. This encodes CASSPATSGGANEQFF.

This clonotype was counted many times. This chain uses TRBV6-5 with TRBJ1-1; TRBD1 matches at 10 bases. The CDR3 totals 16 residues. Trimming took 6 bases from V and 3 from J; bases not matched to a gene: 10. The V gene's germline CDR1 is MNHEY and CDR2 SVGAGI. The CDR3: CASSHFWTGGDTEAFF. In nucleotides, the CDR3 is TGTGCCAGCAGCCACTTCTGGACAGGGGGGGACACTGAAGCTTTCTTT.

The genes are TRBV12-5 and TRBJ1-2, with D maybe TRBD1 (5 bases). Germline V lookup: CDR1 LGHNT, CDR2 FRNRAP. The CDR3 length is 14 residues. V dropped 6 bases and J dropped 3 bases, with 14 bases sitting between them. The CDR3 region is CASGTRSRDYGYTF. DNA of the CDR3: TGTGCTAGTGGGACTCGCTCCAGGGACTATGGCTACACCTTC. Looking up the rest from reference TRBV12-5 and TRBJ1-2 gives the full variable domain: DARVTQTPRHKVTEMGQEVTMRCQPILGHNTVFWYRQTMMQGLELLAYFRNRAPLDDSGMPKDRFSAEMPDATLATLKIQPSEPRDSAVYFCASGTRSRDYGYTFGSGTRLTVV.

This clonotype was picked up many times. The chain recombines TRBV5-1 with TRBJ1-4; 7 bases line up with TRBD1. V shed 4 bases, J shed 7 bases, and the junction held 7 bases outside the gene matches. Germline V gene data show CDR1 as SGHRS and CDR2 as YFSETQ. The CDR3 runs to 14 residues. The chain's CDR3 is CASSPQTGSEKLFF. CDR3 DNA: TGCGCCAGCAGCCCCCAGACAGGGTCTGAAAAACTGTTTTTT.

This clonotype was detected ten times or more. The rearrangement joins TRBV4-1 to TRBJ2-7; 11 bases line up with TRBD2. Trimming removed 1 base from V and 2 bases from J; junction bases left unmatched: 4. Germline CDR1 is MGHRA and CDR2 is YSYEKL. The CDR3 is 16 amino acids. CDR3 nucleotide sequence: TGCGCCAGCAGCCAAGCTAGCGGGGGGTCCACCTACGAGCAGTACTTC. Its translation is CASSQASGGSTYEQYF.

This clonotype was recorded many times. This CDR3 is CASSQENTYEQYF. CDR3 nucleotide sequence: TGCGCCAGCAGCCAAGAAAACACCTACGAGCAGTACTTC. The rearrangement links TRBV4-1 to TRBJ2-7; D is unclear. V was shortened by 0 bases and J by 2 bases, with 5 bases between the two germline ends. Looked up from germline, CDR1 is MGHRA and CDR2 is YSYEKL. The CDR3 covers 13 residues.

Many counts were recorded for this clonotype. V and J are TRBV4-1 and TRBJ2-1; D may be TRBD1 (6 bases). Germline V gives CDR1 MGHRA, CDR2 YSYEKL. V was cut by 0 bases and J by 12 bases, with 18 bases left in between. This CDR3 is built from 15 residues. Here the CDR3 DNA reads TGCGCCAGCAGCCAAGATACGGGACACGCCCGGGCGCAGTTCTTC. It encodes CASSQDTGHARAQFF.

This clonotype was counted at least ten times. The chain has TRBV7-2 and TRBJ2-1; D may match TRBD1 or TRBD2 (5 bases each). V dropped 4 bases and J dropped 5 bases, with 12 bases sitting between them. The germline V gene has CDR1 SGHTA and CDR2 FQGNSA. The CDR3 has 14 amino acids. The CDR3 reads CASSSPGPHNEQFF. The CDR3 bases are TGTGCCAGCAGCTCACCGGGACCGCACAATGAGCAGTTCTTC.

This clonotype was counted at least ten times. This sequence joins TRBV7-8 and TRBJ1-5; possible D gene TRBD1, 6 bases. Germline CDR1 SGHVS, CDR2 FQNEAQ. CDR3 length: 13 residues. V dropped 5 bases and J dropped 5 bases, with 10 bases sitting between them. Here the CDR3 reads CASSLGGYQPQHF. Here the CDR3 DNA reads TGTGCCAGCAGCCTAGGGGGGTATCAGCCCCAGCATTTT.

The chain recombines TRBV7-2 with TRBJ2-5, with TRBD1 as a possible D gene (6 bases). The CDR3 has 18 amino acids. CDR1 SGHTA and CDR2 FQGNSA come from the germline V gene. Trimming shortened V by 3 bases and J by 5 bases, and 25 bases separated the two germline ends. The CDR3 here is CASSFFLQQGRSTETQYF. The CDR3 DNA sequence: TGTGCCAGCAGCTTCTTCCTGCAACAGGGTCGAAGTACCGAGACCCAGTACTTC.

The chain's CDR3 is CASMGLAGDQETQYF. In DNA form, the CDR3 reads TGTGCCAGCATGGGACTAGCGGGGGACCAAGAGACCCAGTACTTC. The V and J genes are TRBV2 and TRBJ2-5; 14 bases match TRBD2. Looked up from germline, CDR1 is SNHLY and CDR2 is FYNNEI. This CDR3 has 15 amino acids. With V trimmed by 7 bases and J by 0 bases, 1 base remained unmatched.

This clonotype has at least ten counts. The V and J genes are TRBV29-1 and TRBJ2-1; the D gene is possibly TRBD2 (5 bases). This CDR3 is 14 amino acids long. The ends were cut back, 7 bases at V and 4 bases at J, with 17 bases in the middle. Germline CDR1 and CDR2: SQVTM and ANQGSEA. This chain's CDR3 is CSAQLAEGYNEQFF. For the CDR3, the DNA is TGCAGCGCCCAATTAGCCGAGGGATACAATGAGCAGTTCTTC.

Many counts were recorded for this clonotype. The genes are TRBV11-2 and TRBJ1-5, with D unclear. The CDR3 length is 14 residues. CDR1 and CDR2 from the germline V gene are SGHAT and FQNNGV. The ends were cut back, 4 bases at V and 6 bases at J, with 13 bases in the middle. The CDR3 DNA sequence: TGTGCCAGCAGCTCTCTGGGTCTAAGTCAGCCCCAGCATTTT. The encoded protein is CASSSLGLSQPQHF.

This clonotype was observed many times. The chain employs TRBV7-7 and TRBJ2-5, with 8 bases lining up with TRBD1. The CDR3 is made up of 14 amino acids. Germline assignment: CDR1 SSHAT and CDR2 FNYEAQ (reference sequence). The ends lost 3 bases at V and 4 bases at J; junction bases unmatched: 4. The CDR3 sequence: CASSFGQGLETQYF. The CDR3 region has the DNA TGTGCCAGCAGCTTTGGACAGGGATTAGAGACCCAGTACTTC.

This clonotype was seen at least ten times. V is TRBV20-1 and J is TRBJ2-1; the D is unclear. The CDR3 is 18 amino acids. CDR1 is DFQATT and CDR2 is SNEGSKA in the germline V gene (reference sequence). Trimming removed 5 bases from V and 0 bases from J, with 23 bases in between. CDR3 sequence: CSAGFAYVTENSYNEQFF. DNA for the CDR3: TGCAGTGCTGGATTCGCCTACGTTACAGAGAACTCCTACAATGAGCAGTTCTTC.

This clonotype appeared a few times. The V gene is TRBV7-6, the J gene TRBJ2-6, with 10 bases matching TRBD2. J was trimmed by 0 bases and V by 6 bases; bases with no gene match: 5. The CDR3 is made up of 17 amino acids. The germline V gene encodes CDR1 SGHVS and CDR2 FNYEAQ. The CDR3 spells CASRVAGGSSGANVLTF. The DNA for the CDR3 is TGTGCCAGCAGAGTAGCGGGGGGCTCCTCTGGGGCCAACGTCCTGACTTTC.

This clonotype has ten or more counts. The chain joins TRBV7-6 to TRBJ2-1, with D uncertain. This CDR3 is 12 amino acids long. The ends were cut back, 6 bases at V and 5 bases at J, with 8 bases in the middle. Germline V CDR1 and CDR2: SGHVS, FNYEAQ. The CDR3 DNA follows: TGTGCCAGCAGTCTAGGGCACAATGAGCAGTTCTTC. Protein product: CASSLGHNEQFF.

This clonotype occurred many times. The chain carries TRBV28 and TRBJ2-3, with 10 bases fitting TRBD2. The CDR3 loop spans 16 amino acids. V was clipped by 6 bases and J by 2 bases; unmatched bases: 8. Germline CDR1 MDHEN, CDR2 SYDVKM. The CDR3 is CASSLGLAEITDTQYF. DNA of the CDR3: TGTGCCAGCAGCCTCGGACTAGCGGAAATCACAGATACGCAGTATTTT. Complete variable domain (other parts from reference TRBV28 and TRBJ2-3): DVKVTQSSRYLVKRTGEKVFLECVQDMDHENMFWYRQDPGLGLRLIYFSYDVKMKEKGDIPEGYSVSREKKERFSLILESASTNQTSMYLCASSLGLAEITDTQYFGPGTRLTVL.

This clonotype was recorded many times. The chain combines TRBV5-1 with TRBJ2-5; D may be TRBD1 or TRBD2 (5 bases each). The germline V and J ends were trimmed by 1 base and 5 bases, with 18 bases remaining between them. Germline CDR1 reads SGHRS; CDR2 reads YFSETQ. CDR3 size: 16 residues. Written as DNA, the CDR3 is TGCGCCAGCAGCTTGTCGGTTTGGGGACCAGGGGAGACCCAGTACTTC. It yields the protein CASSLSVWGPGETQYF. Supplemented by reference TRBV5-1 and TRBJ2-5, the full variable domain reads KAGVTQTPRYLIKTRGQQVTLSCSPISGHRSVSWYQQTPGQGLQFLFEYFSETQRNKGNFPGRFSGRQFSNSRSEMNVSTLELGDSALYLCASSLSVWGPGETQYFGPGTRLLVL.

V gene TRBV6-2 or TRBV6-3 combines with J gene TRBJ1-4; D is undetermined. Between the trimmed V and J ends, which lost 2 bases and 10 bases, there was a span of 8 bases. The CDR3 spans 12 residues. Germline V CDR1 and CDR2: MNHEY, SVGEGT. Here the CDR3 reads CASSYALGKLFF. DNA of the CDR3: TGTGCCAGCAGTTACGCTCTTGGAAAACTGTTTTTT.

This clonotype has just a few counts. This chain joins TRBV27 and TRBJ1-2; weak D call: TRBD1 (6 bases). Germline loops: CDR1 MNHEY, CDR2 SMNVEV (reference sequence). The V end lost 6 bases, the J end lost 4 bases, and 12 bases lay between the germline ends. The CDR3 spans 13 residues. CDR3 loop: CASSRRGSYGYTF. CDR3 DNA sequence: TGTGCCAGCAGCCGGAGGGGGAGCTATGGCTACACCTTC.

This chain joins TRBV4-1 and TRBJ1-2; 8 bases are a match to TRBD1. Germline values: CDR1 MGHRA, CDR2 YSYEKL. This CDR3 region has 15 residues. With 5 bases clipped from V and 4 bases from J, the junction kept 9 bases outside the gene matches. Here the CDR3 reads CASSVSGGQGYGYTF. The CDR3 DNA follows: TGCGCCAGCAGCGTATCAGGGGGCCAGGGCTATGGCTACACCTTC.

This clonotype was seen a handful of times. The rearrangement uses TRBV4-3 and TRBJ1-5; D gene ambiguous. CDR1 is LGHNA, CDR2 YSLEER, per germline. The CDR3 loop spans 13 amino acids. V lost 1 base, J lost 6 bases, and 7 bases lay in between. CDR3 protein: CASSQGFGQPQHF. In DNA, the CDR3 is TGCGCCAGCAGCCAAGGTTTCGGTCAGCCCCAGCATTTT.

The CDR3 loop is CASSYATRGGAQFF. CDR3 DNA sequence: TGTGCCAGCAGTTATGCCACTCGGGGAGGGGCGCAGTTCTTC. The chain links TRBV6-5 to TRBJ2-1; 7 bases agree with TRBD2. The CDR3 has 14 residues. From germline, CDR1 is MNHEY and CDR2 SVGAGI. Unmatched junction bases numbered 11, after V lost 3 bases and J lost 12 bases.

This clonotype was counted ten times or more. The rearrangement uses TRBV7-6 and TRBJ2-7; 8 bases are a match to TRBD2. The CDR3 runs to 11 residues. CDR1 is SGHVS, CDR2 FNYEAQ, per germline. V shed 6 bases and J 7 bases; nucleotides not matched to a gene: 2. As DNA, the CDR3 is TGTGCCAGCAGGGGCGGGAGGGAGCAGTACTTC. Amino acid sequence: CASRGGREQYF.